Sequencing of this T cell receptor beta chain was carried out in a study of human T cells and chemical hapten exposure (dated by TCRdb to the early 2020s). Regarding the research as a whole: For sensitization, 2% DPC in acetone was applied to a roughly 2 cm by roughly 2 cm area of upper inner arm skin. Throughout the roughly 24-week study period, patients were also given weekly therapeutic DPC doses on the scalp. Patch testing was done on the upper back using Finn chambers containing 0.01% DPC, and results were scored after 6 days according to International Contact Dermatitis Research Group standards. Alopecia areata with under or over 50% scalp involvement, alopecia totalis and alopecia universalis were represented in the patient cohort, which was mostly female. Libraries were combined into a pool for sequencing, and differences in TCR yield between samples came mainly from small differences in library volumes within the pool. In alopecia patients, the study followed how the peripheral blood TCR repertoire changed in vivo over primary and secondary sensitization to diphenylcyclopropenone (DPC), a hapten. Blood was sampled from patients pre-sensitization (week 0) and at 2, 6 and about 24 weeks after DPC sensitization. About 28 alopecia patients gave blood for TCR sequencing at one to four time points (pre-sensitization, 2, 6 and 24 weeks). The study at large found these results: Significantly more large CDR3 similarity clusters were formed by expanded TCRs than by pre-sensitization or healthy control sets, consistent with antigen-driven responses. No change with DPC sensitization was found in the number of TCRs above 1 in 1000 frequency, and no evidence of global repertoire structure alterations was found. After repeated subsampling, changes were observed in the strength of the expansion versus patch-test correlation and in the threshold at which the correlation became significant. Because all patients had alopecia, a presumed autoimmune disease, the immune response of the patients might differ from that of healthy individuals. Patch test score was positively correlated with the number of PT1 expanded TCRs, with significance at thresholds 8, 16 and 32 but not at 4.

CDR3 length: 14 amino acids, cysteine to phenylalanine. Only the CDR3 part of the read is kept: 42 bases, read in frame from the first base. A distance of 12 bases separates the germline ends of V and J, which lose 3 bases and 7 bases respectively. CDR1 SGHDN and CDR2 FVKESK were looked up in the germline V gene. The time point label, as the study defines it: patch test 1, 2 weeks after DPC sensitization. According to the study, the label for this sample's treatment or condition signals: therapeutic diphenylcyclopropenone sensitization with weekly scalp DPC. At each patch-test visit, blood was drawn before the patch test was applied. To be eligible, patients had to be aged 18 to 70, diagnosed with alopecia and judged suitable for DPC therapy, while pregnant patients were excluded. Total RNA was isolated from unfractionated whole blood collected in Tempus Blood RNA tubes. In the case of this clonotype: Its antigen is not yet known. Qualities for individual bases were not recorded, and no much larger clone is one base off.

Receptors were amplified or captured by RACE. Reads for this sample came from a NextSeq 500. During library preparation, unique molecular identifiers were attached to individual cDNA molecules so that TCRs could be counted quantitatively and reproducibly. Both TCR alpha and TCR beta chains were sequenced from each blood RNA sample. Per the original workflow: The median number of TCRs per sample was approximately 93,000, ranging from roughly 23,224 to 690,600. V, J and CDR3 annotation of the TCR reads was performed with the Decombinator software suite. For PS versus PT1 abundance plots, all samples were subsampled to the same number of TCRs (28,000). TCRs were defined as expanded if absent before sensitization and observed at least eight times at the 2-week time point. The public reads were reprocessed in TCRdb via fastp at Q25 and MiXCR, keeping in-frame beta chains. Identical CDR3 protein sequences are pooled into one entry, listed with their most common genes and DNA. What appears here as the V and J calls and clone size reflects TCRdb's work, not the paper's. The sample table records 80,000 to 100,000 distinct CDR3 sequences; roughly 7.1% of these occur just once. In total, the top ten clones hold around 1.5% of the sample.

This TCR was sampled from a woman in her twenties or thirties with alopecia areata. Some clones in this sample may be carry-over from other donors' samples. Source: whole blood, taken in connection with sensitization to the hapten diphenylcyclopropenone (DPC). The chain uses TRBV14 and TRBJ1-4; there is no confident call for the D gene. The CDR3 sequence is CASSHGHGFEKLFF. The DNA sequence follows: TGTGCCAGCAGCCATGGCCACGGATTTGAAAAACTGTTTTTT.